Below are 16 T cell receptor beta chains sequenced from a single sample in a study of Ad26.COV2.S vaccination and SARS-CoV-2 variants. Documented treatment: around 19 received Ad26.COV2.S at low or high dose, single or two shots; about 5 received placebo; per-sample allocation not given. The investigators took samples on day 63 after the first vaccine or placebo injection. Measured with immunoSEQ multiplex PCR; TCRdb has only the in-frame clones, and not every one. Of a few hundred thousand clones listed, roughly 88% were seen once; the top ten hold approximately 4.3%. Sequencing was performed on peripheral blood, taken in a trial of Ad26.COV2.S vaccine versus placebo. The receptors come from a person between 18 and 65 years old who received the Ad26.COV2.S COVID-19 vaccine or a placebo.

CDR3 sequence: CASSFGQNTEAFF. Written as DNA, the CDR3 is TGTGCCAGCAGCTTCGGACAGAACACTGAAGCTTTCTTT. The chain couples TRBV12-3 or TRBV12-4 to TRBJ1-1; D might be TRBD1 (5 bases). Trimming took 6 bases from V and 1 from J, leaving 9 bases between them. The CDR3 loop spans 13 amino acids.

The genes are TRBV28 and TRBJ2-1; 13 bases agree with TRBD2. Germline V lookup: CDR1 MDHEN, CDR2 SYDVKM. J lost 8 bases, V lost 6 bases, and 10 bases had no gene match. This CDR3 spans 16 amino acids. The CDR3 is CASSPAGTSGMYEQFF. As DNA, the CDR3 is TGTGCCAGCAGCCCCGCCGGGACTAGCGGGATGTATGAGCAGTTCTTC. The variable domain in full, with the rest retrieved from reference TRBV28 and TRBJ2-1, is DVKVTQSSRYLVKRTGEKVFLECVQDMDHENMFWYRQDPGLGLRLIYFSYDVKMKEKGDIPEGYSVSREKKERFSLILESASTNQTSMYLCASSPAGTSGMYEQFFGPGTRLTVL.

The chain uses TRBV7-3 and TRBJ2-1; 9 positions match TRBD2. CDR1 SGHTA and CDR2 FQGTGA come from the germline V gene. J lost 0 bases, V lost 2 bases, and 11 bases had no gene match. The CDR3 extends over 19 amino acids. CDR3 protein: CASSLRASGASSSYNEQFF. The CDR3 DNA is TGTGCCAGCAGCTTACGTGCTAGCGGGGCCTCGAGCTCCTACAATGAGCAGTTCTTC.

This chain uses TRBV5-6 with TRBJ2-1; tentatively, D is TRBD2 (7 bases). The germline CDR1 and CDR2 sequences are SGHDT and YYEEEE. This CDR3 has 14 amino acids. With 3 bases removed from V and 12 bases from J, the gap between germline ends came to 19 bases. This CDR3 is CASSWGRENLGQFF. The CDR3 bases are TGTGCCAGCAGCTGGGGGCGGGAGAATCTAGGGCAGTTCTTC.

This clone was counted a few times. In DNA, the CDR3 is TGTGCCAGCAGCTTAGCACTAGCGTACGAGCAGTACTTC. Translation: CASSLALAYEQYF. The chain links TRBV7-9 to TRBJ2-7, with 7 nucleotides matching TRBD2. Trimming took 0 bases from V and 4 from J; bases not matched to a gene: 0. This CDR3 is built from 13 residues. CDR1 and CDR2 (germline): SEHNR, FQNEAQ (reference sequence).

This rearrangement joins TRBV7-8 to TRBJ2-1; 12 nucleotides agree with TRBD2. With V trimmed by 4 bases and J by 4 bases, 11 bases remained unmatched. The CDR3 totals 18 residues. Germline V gene data show CDR1 as SGHVS and CDR2 as FQNEAQ. CDR3 DNA sequence: TGTGCCAGCAGCTCATCCGAGCTAGCGGGAGGGCGTTACAATGAGCAGTTCTTC. Translated, it gives CASSSSELAGGRYNEQFF.

This chain uses TRBV7-9 with TRBJ2-7; 8 positions match TRBD2. Looked up from germline, CDR1 is SEHNR and CDR2 is FQNEAQ (reference sequence). The CDR3 spans 16 residues. V dropped 1 base and J dropped 3; count of bases not matched to a gene: 8. CDR3 DNA: TGTGCCAGCAGCTTAGGCCTCGGGACTAGGTTCTACGAGCAGTACTTC. The encoded protein is CASSLGLGTRFYEQYF.

In this sample, this clone turned up a few times. The chain combines TRBV28 with TRBJ2-7; D is possibly TRBD1 (5 bases). The V gene lost 3 bases and the J gene lost 2 bases, with 14 bases spanning the gap. Per the germline V gene, CDR1 is MDHEN and CDR2 is SYDVKM. The CDR3 consists of 15 residues. The CDR3 protein is CASSFQQDNTYEQYF. CDR3 bases: TGTGCCAGCAGTTTTCAACAGGATAATACCTACGAGCAGTACTTC.

The V gene is TRBV11-2, the J gene TRBJ2-5, with TRBD2 identical over 11 bases. The CDR3 length is 18 residues. Looked up from germline, CDR1 is SGHAT and CDR2 is FQNNGV. V dropped 5 bases and J dropped 2; count of bases not matched to a gene: 13. CDR3 loop: CASSPGLAVHPRQETQYF. CDR3 DNA: TGTGCCAGCAGCCCGGGACTAGCGGTGCATCCTAGACAAGAGACCCAGTACTTC.

CDR3 in DNA: TGTGCCAGCAGTGAACTGGGGTTACAAGAGACCCAGTACTTC. Protein product: CASSELGLQETQYF. V is TRBV25-1 and J is TRBJ2-5; D is uncertain. The ends were cut back, 2 bases at V and 2 bases at J, with 9 bases in the middle. This CDR3 is built from 14 residues. CDR1 and CDR2 from the germline V gene are MGHDK and SYGVNS.

This sequence joins TRBV27 and TRBJ2-5; D remains unclear. V was clipped by 7 bases and J by 4 bases, with 7 bases between them. Germline CDR1 MNHEY, CDR2 SMNVEV (reference sequence). The CDR3 sequence is 11 residues long. CDR3 sequence: CASKLRETQYF. The CDR3 nucleotides read TGTGCCAGCAAGCTTCGAGAGACCCAGTACTTC.

V is TRBV7-9 and J is TRBJ2-6, with 8 positions matching TRBD1. Trimming cost V 5 bases and J 1 base; bases outside gene matches: 7. Per germline, CDR1 SEHNR and CDR2 FQNEAQ (reference sequence). The CDR3 sequence is 17 residues long. The CDR3 sequence is CASSPPDRGSGANVLTF. The CDR3 DNA follows: TGTGCCAGCAGCCCACCTGACAGGGGATCTGGGGCCAACGTCCTGACTTTC.

This rearrangement joins TRBV30 to TRBJ2-5, with D unclear. CDR1 and CDR2 from the germline V gene are GTSNPN and SVGIG (reference sequence). CDR3 length equals 11 residues. The germline V and J ends were trimmed by 0 bases and 5 bases, with 4 bases remaining between them. This chain's CDR3 is CAWSVPETQYF. DNA for the CDR3: TGTGCCTGGAGTGTCCCCGAGACCCAGTACTTC. Looking up the rest from reference TRBV30 and TRBJ2-5 gives the full variable domain: SQTIHQWPATLVQPVGSPLSLECTVEGTSNPNLYWYRQAAGRGLQLLFYSVGIGQISSEVPQNLSASRPQDRQFILSSKKLLLSDSGFYLCAWSVPETQYFGPGTRLLVL.

This clone was picked up one time. The chain carries TRBV15 and TRBJ2-1; 7 nucleotides match TRBD1. The CDR3 has 14 amino acids. Germline loops: CDR1 LNHNV, CDR2 YYDKDF (reference sequence). J was trimmed by 2 bases and V by 3 bases; bases with no gene match: 1. CDR3 protein: CATSSTGAYNEQFF. CDR3 DNA: TGTGCCACCAGCAGCACAGGGGCCTACAATGAGCAGTTCTTC.

The V and J genes are TRBV19 and TRBJ1-2; the match to TRBD1 covers 7 bases. This CDR3 region has 15 residues. J gave up 3 bases and V 3 bases, and 7 bases lay outside the gene matches. Germline values: CDR1 LNHDA, CDR2 SQIVND (reference sequence). The CDR3 coding sequence is TGTGCCAGTAGTATTTTTAGGGGGCTGGACTATGGCTACACCTTC. It yields the protein CASSIFRGLDYGYTF.

CDR3 bases: TGTGCCAGCAGCTTAGGTAGGCTAGCGGGAACAACAGATACGCAGTATTTT. Translated: CASSLGRLAGTTDTQYF. The chain has TRBV7-8 and TRBJ2-3; 9 bases fit TRBD2. The CDR3 loop spans 17 amino acids. The junction had 8 bases not matched to a gene; V was cut back by 1 base and J by 3 bases. Germline values: CDR1 SGHVS, CDR2 FQNEAQ.